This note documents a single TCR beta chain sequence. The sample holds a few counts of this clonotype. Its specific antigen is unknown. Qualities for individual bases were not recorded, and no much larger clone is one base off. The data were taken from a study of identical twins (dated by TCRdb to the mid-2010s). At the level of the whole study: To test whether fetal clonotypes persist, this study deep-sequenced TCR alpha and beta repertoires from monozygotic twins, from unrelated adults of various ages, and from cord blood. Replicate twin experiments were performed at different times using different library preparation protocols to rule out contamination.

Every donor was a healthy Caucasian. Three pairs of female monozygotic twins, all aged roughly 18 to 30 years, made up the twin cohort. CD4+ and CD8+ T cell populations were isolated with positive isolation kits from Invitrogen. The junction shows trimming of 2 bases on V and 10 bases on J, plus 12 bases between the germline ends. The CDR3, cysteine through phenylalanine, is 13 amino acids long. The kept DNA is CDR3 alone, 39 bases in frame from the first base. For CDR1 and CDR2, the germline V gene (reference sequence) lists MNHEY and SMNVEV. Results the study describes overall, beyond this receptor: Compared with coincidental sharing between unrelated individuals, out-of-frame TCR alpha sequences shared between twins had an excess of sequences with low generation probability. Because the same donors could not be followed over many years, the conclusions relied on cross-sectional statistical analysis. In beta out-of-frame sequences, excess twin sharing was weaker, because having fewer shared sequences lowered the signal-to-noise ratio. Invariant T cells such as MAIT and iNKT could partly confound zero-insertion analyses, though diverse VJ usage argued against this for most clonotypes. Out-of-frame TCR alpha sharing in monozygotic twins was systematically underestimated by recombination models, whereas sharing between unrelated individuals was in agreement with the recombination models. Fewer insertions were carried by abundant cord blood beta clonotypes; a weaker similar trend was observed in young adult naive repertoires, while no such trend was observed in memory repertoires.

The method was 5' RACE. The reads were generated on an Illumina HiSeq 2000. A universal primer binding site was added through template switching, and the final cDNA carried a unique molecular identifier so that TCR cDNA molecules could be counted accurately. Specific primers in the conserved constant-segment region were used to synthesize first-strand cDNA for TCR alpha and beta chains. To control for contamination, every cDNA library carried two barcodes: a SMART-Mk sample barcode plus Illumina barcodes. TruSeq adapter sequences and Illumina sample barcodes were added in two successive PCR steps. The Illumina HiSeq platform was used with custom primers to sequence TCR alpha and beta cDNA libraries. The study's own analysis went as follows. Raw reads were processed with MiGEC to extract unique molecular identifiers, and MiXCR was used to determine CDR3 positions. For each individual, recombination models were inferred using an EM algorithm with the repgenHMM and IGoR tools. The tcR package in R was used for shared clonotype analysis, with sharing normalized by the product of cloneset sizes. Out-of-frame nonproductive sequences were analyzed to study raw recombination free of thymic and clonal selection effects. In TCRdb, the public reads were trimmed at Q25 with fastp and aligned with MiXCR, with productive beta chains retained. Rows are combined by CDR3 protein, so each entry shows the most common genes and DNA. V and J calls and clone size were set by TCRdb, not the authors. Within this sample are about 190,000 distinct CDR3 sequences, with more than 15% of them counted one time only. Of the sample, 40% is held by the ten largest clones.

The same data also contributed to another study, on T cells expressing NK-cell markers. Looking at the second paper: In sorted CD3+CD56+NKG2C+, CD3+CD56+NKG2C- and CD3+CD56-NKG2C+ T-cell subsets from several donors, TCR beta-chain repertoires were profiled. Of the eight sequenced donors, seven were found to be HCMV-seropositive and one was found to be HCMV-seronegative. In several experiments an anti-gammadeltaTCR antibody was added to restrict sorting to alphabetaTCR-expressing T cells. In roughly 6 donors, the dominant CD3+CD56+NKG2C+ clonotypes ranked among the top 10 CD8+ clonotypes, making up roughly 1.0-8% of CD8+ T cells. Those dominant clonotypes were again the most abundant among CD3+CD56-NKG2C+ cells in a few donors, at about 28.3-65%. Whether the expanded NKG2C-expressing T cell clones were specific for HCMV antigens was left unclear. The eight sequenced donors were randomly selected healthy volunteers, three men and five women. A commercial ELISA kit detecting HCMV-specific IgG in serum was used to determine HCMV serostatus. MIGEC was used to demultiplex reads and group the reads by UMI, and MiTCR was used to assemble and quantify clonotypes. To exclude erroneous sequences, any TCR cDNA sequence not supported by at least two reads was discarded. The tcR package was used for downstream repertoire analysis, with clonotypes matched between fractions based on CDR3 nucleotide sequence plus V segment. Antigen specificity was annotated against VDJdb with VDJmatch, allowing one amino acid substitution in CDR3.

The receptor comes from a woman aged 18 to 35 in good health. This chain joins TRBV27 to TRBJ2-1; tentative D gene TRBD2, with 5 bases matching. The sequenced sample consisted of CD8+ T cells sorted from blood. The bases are TGTGCCAGCAGTTTAGGGAGTTTGGGGGAGCAGTTCTTC. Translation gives CASSLGSLGEQFF.